This is a list of T cell receptor beta chains from one sample in a study of cytomegalovirus exposure and HLA in healthy donors. Generated by immunoSEQ multiplex PCR, the TCRdb table keeps only in-frame clones and is missing some. The sample gives tens of thousands of clones, roughly 80% of which show up once; 1% to 1.5% is in the top ten. What was sequenced was PBMCs. The source is a girl aged 2 to 9 in good health and CMV-seropositive. Each CDR3 is given with its conserved first and last residue. A D gene is named only where the DNA matches it firmly. The size of a clone is reported for some rows only, either as once, few or many, or as a class for expanded clones.

D: .
size: few
V: TRBV27
J: TRBJ1-1
CDR3: CASSMWPINTEAFF
DNA: TGTGCCAGCAGTATGTGGCCGATTAACACTGAAGCTTTCTTT

D: .
size: .
V: TRBV6-5
J: TRBJ2-1
CDR3: CASSADSYNEQFF
DNA: TGTGCCAGCTCGGCGGACTCCTACAATGAGCAGTTCTTC

D: .
size: .
V: TRBV28
J: TRBJ2-4
CDR3: CASSVASALLVLAKNIQYF
DNA: TGTGCCAGCAGTGTGGCTAGCGCACTACTGGTCCTAGCCAAAAACATTCAGTACTTC

D: TRBD2
size: .
V: TRBV5-6
J: TRBJ2-5
CDR3: CASSSTSGGFQETQYF
DNA: TGTGCCAGCAGTTCGACTAGCGGAGGTTTCCAAGAGACCCAGTACTTC

D: .
size: .
V: TRBV6-6
J: TRBJ2-7
CDR3: CASTPGTSAYEQYF
DNA: TGTGCCAGCACGCCCGGGACATCTGCCTACGAGCAGTACTTC

D: .
size: .
V: TRBV29-1
J: TRBJ2-5
CDR3: CSVRRRDLLGKTQYF
DNA: TGCAGCGTTAGGCGGCGGGACCTCTTGGGGAAGACCCAGTACTTC

D: TRBD1
size: .
V: TRBV9
J: TRBJ2-7
CDR3: CASSRQGYSYEQYF
DNA: TGTGCCAGCAGCAGACAGGGTTATAGTTACGAGCAGTACTTC

D: .
size: .
V: TRBV10-3
J: TRBJ1-1
CDR3: CAIGQMNTEAFF
DNA: TGTGCCATTGGACAGATGAACACTGAAGCTTTCTTT

D: TRBD1
size: .
V: TRBV4-1
J: TRBJ1-1
CDR3: CASNRYPGQGINTEAFF
DNA: TGCGCCAGCAACCGATACCCGGGACAGGGAATTAACACTGAAGCTTTCTTT

D: .
size: .
V: TRBV30
J: TRBJ2-2
CDR3: CAWRLITGTGELFF
DNA: TGTGCCTGGAGACTAATTACTGGGACCGGGGAGCTGTTTTTT

D: TRBD1
size: .
V: TRBV7-2
J: TRBJ1-4
CDR3: CASSLAPLTGNSEKLFF
DNA: TGTGCCAGCAGCTTAGCGCCCCTGACAGGGAATTCTGAAAAACTGTTTTTT

D: .
size: .
V: TRBV7-6
J: TRBJ2-2
CDR3: CASSLAVENTGELFF
DNA: TGTGCCAGCAGCTTAGCGGTAGAGAACACCGGGGAGCTGTTTTTT

D: TRBD1
size: .
V: TRBV28
J: TRBJ1-1
CDR3: CASSLSQGGRAFF
DNA: TGTGCCAGCAGTTTATCCCAGGGGGGTAGGGCTTTCTTT

D: .
size: few
V: TRBV18
J: TRBJ1-4
CDR3: CASSPRGGDEKLFF
DNA: TGTGCCAGCTCACCAAGGGGGGGAGATGAAAAACTGTTTTTT

D: .
size: .
V: TRBV13
J: TRBJ2-5
CDR3: CASSPPGDGAVETQYF
DNA: TGTGCCAGCAGCCCACCGGGAGATGGGGCGGTGGAGACCCAGTACTTC

D: .
size: .
V: TRBV18
J: TRBJ2-1
CDR3: CASSPPWQRYNEQFF
DNA: TGTGCCAGCTCACCACCGTGGCAGCGATACAATGAGCAGTTCTTC

D: .
size: .
V: TRBV6-6
J: TRBJ2-1
CDR3: CASSSSGTFNEQFF
DNA: TGTGCCAGCAGTTCTTCCGGGACTTTCAATGAGCAGTTCTTC

D: .
size: .
V: TRBV19
J: TRBJ1-1
CDR3: CASKVQGASNTEAFF
DNA: TGTGCCAGTAAGGTTCAAGGGGCTTCGAACACTGAAGCTTTCTTT

D: TRBD2
size: .
V: TRBV2
J: TRBJ2-3
CDR3: CASSDGGRTTDTQYF
DNA: TGTGCCAGCAGTGACGGCGGGAGGACCACAGATACGCAGTATTTT

D: .
size: .
V: TRBV10-3
J: TRBJ1-1
CDR3: CAISERRDTEAFF
DNA: TGTGCCATCAGTGAAAGGAGAGACACTGAAGCTTTCTTT

D: TRBD1
size: .
V: TRBV29-1
J: TRBJ1-1
CDR3: CSVLPGGRNTEAFF
DNA: TGCAGCGTTTTACCAGGGGGCCGAAACACTGAAGCTTTCTTT

D: TRBD1
size: few
V: TRBV4-1
J: TRBJ1-2
CDR3: CASRPPMDRGRNGYTF
DNA: TGCGCCAGCAGACCTCCTATGGACAGGGGGCGGAATGGCTACACCTTC

D: .
size: .
V: TRBV6-7
J: TRBJ1-1
CDR3: CASSYPSGNTEAFF
DNA: TGTGCCAGCAGTTACCCCTCGGGGAACACTGAAGCTTTCTTT

D: .
size: .
V: TRBV6-1
J: TRBJ1-1
CDR3: CASRKIPTENTEAFF
DNA: TGTGCCAGCAGAAAGATCCCAACAGAGAACACTGAAGCTTTCTTT

D: TRBD2
size: .
V: TRBV4-3
J: TRBJ2-3
CDR3: CASSQEFLIRGGLADTQYF
DNA: TGCGCCAGCAGCCAAGAGTTCCTCATCCGGGGAGGGCTTGCAGATACGCAGTATTTT

D: TRBD2
size: .
V: TRBV28
J: TRBJ2-1
CDR3: CASSLGGTDTYNEQFF
DNA: TGTGCCAGCAGCCTCGGGGGGACTGATACCTACAATGAGCAGTTCTTC

D: .
size: .
V: TRBV7-2
J: TRBJ1-4
CDR3: CASSSQGQGKLFF
DNA: TGTGCCAGCAGCTCCCAGGGGCAGGGGAAACTGTTTTTT

D: .
size: .
V: TRBV4-3
J: TRBJ1-1
CDR3: CASSQDLKTEAFF
DNA: TGCGCCAGCAGCCAAGATTTAAAAACTGAAGCTTTCTTT

D: .
size: few
V: TRBV7-2
J: TRBJ2-7
CDR3: CASSFQYEQYF
DNA: TGTGCCAGCAGCTTTCAATACGAGCAGTACTTC

D: TRBD1
size: .
V: TRBV6-5
J: TRBJ2-7
CDR3: CASSYGFRGPYEQYF
DNA: TGTGCCAGCAGTTACGGCTTCAGGGGGCCCTACGAGCAGTACTTC

D: TRBD2
size: .
V: TRBV25-1
J: TRBJ2-1
CDR3: CASYPSGTRGNEQFF
DNA: TGTGCCAGTTATCCTAGCGGGACTAGAGGCAATGAGCAGTTCTTC

D: TRBD1
size: .
V: TRBV9
J: TRBJ1-2
CDR3: CASSAWGQKDYGYTF
DNA: TGTGCCAGCAGCGCGTGGGGACAGAAGGACTATGGCTACACCTTC

D: TRBD2
size: once
V: TRBV25-1
J: TRBJ2-2
CDR3: CASSLLAGGPMNTGELFF
DNA: TGTGCCAGCAGTCTCCTAGCGGGAGGGCCCATGAACACCGGGGAGCTGTTTTTT

D: .
size: .
V: TRBV4-1
J: TRBJ1-1
CDR3: CASSQYDRSTEAFF
DNA: TGCGCCAGCAGCCAGTACGATCGGAGCACTGAAGCTTTCTTT

D: .
size: .
V: TRBV5-6
J: TRBJ2-5
CDR3: CASSSDWHMETQYF
DNA: TGTGCCAGCAGCTCAGACTGGCATATGGAGACCCAGTACTTC

D: .
size: .
V: TRBV4-3
J: TRBJ1-2
CDR3: CASSQDSLTADYGYTF
DNA: TGCGCCAGCAGCCAAGATAGCTTAACGGCAGACTATGGCTACACCTTC

D: .
size: .
V: TRBV4-2
J: TRBJ2-7
CDR3: CASSQESPAGGYEQYF
DNA: TGTGCCAGCAGCCAAGAGTCCCCAGCGGGTGGCTACGAGCAGTACTTC

D: .
size: .
V: TRBV6-1
J: TRBJ2-7
CDR3: CASGQTYEQYF
DNA: TGTGCCAGCGGACAGACCTACGAGCAGTACTTC

D: TRBD2
size: .
V: TRBV18
J: TRBJ2-1
CDR3: CASSTWTSGSHNEQFF
DNA: TGTGCCAGCTCAACCTGGACTAGCGGGAGCCACAATGAGCAGTTCTTC

D: .
size: .
V: TRBV27
J: TRBJ1-5
CDR3: CASSLNGGAAQPQHF
DNA: TGTGCCAGCAGTTTAAATGGGGGCGCGGCTCAGCCCCAGCATTTT

D: TRBD1
size: .
V: TRBV30
J: TRBJ1-4
CDR3: CAWSQPHRGRNEKLFF
DNA: TGTGCCTGGAGTCAACCTCACAGGGGACGAAATGAAAAACTGTTTTTT

D: TRBD1
size: few
V: TRBV29-1
J: TRBJ1-2
CDR3: CSVPRDREHGYTF
DNA: TGCAGCGTACCCCGGGACAGGGAGCATGGCTACACCTTC

D: TRBD2
size: .
V: TRBV6-5
J: TRBJ2-1
CDR3: CASSSLAGIIYNEQFF
DNA: TGTGCCAGCAGTTCGCTAGCGGGGATCATATACAATGAGCAGTTCTTC

D: .
size: .
V: TRBV5-1
J: TRBJ1-2
CDR3: CASSSLDSRYGYTF
DNA: TGCGCCAGCAGCTCCTTAGACAGCCGCTATGGCTACACCTTC

D: TRBD1
size: .
V: TRBV5-4
J: TRBJ2-1
CDR3: CASTRVVGQGNNEQFF
DNA: TGTGCCAGCACGCGGGTTGTGGGACAGGGGAACAATGAGCAGTTCTTC

D: TRBD1
size: .
V: TRBV27
J: TRBJ2-2
CDR3: CASSFDRGWTGELFF
DNA: TGTGCCAGCAGTTTTGACAGGGGTTGGACCGGGGAGCTGTTTTTT

D: .
size: .
V: TRBV30
J: TRBJ2-1
CDR3: CAWGGNEQFF
DNA: TGTGCCTGGGGAGGCAATGAGCAGTTCTTC

D: TRBD1
size: .
V: TRBV4-3
J: TRBJ2-7
CDR3: CASSQGIPGTDVPYEQYF
DNA: TGCGCCAGCAGCCAAGGTATCCCGGGGACAGATGTCCCCTACGAGCAGTACTTC

D: TRBD2
size: .
V: TRBV4-3
J: TRBJ2-3
CDR3: CASSQDRVTSGRTDTQYF
DNA: TGCGCCAGCAGCCAAGATAGGGTGACTAGCGGGAGGACGGATACGCAGTATTTT

D: .
size: .
V: TRBV4-2
J: TRBJ2-1
CDR3: CASSQDRAGSYNEQFF
DNA: TGTGCCAGCAGCCAAGATAGGGCGGGCTCCTACAATGAGCAGTTCTTC

D: .
size: .
V: TRBV6-1
J: TRBJ1-1
CDR3: CASSESRRSEAFF
DNA: TGTGCCAGCAGTGAATCCCGGCGGAGTGAAGCTTTCTTT

D: .
size: .
V: TRBV10-3
J: TRBJ2-1
CDR3: CAINVGGTVGEQFF
DNA: TGTGCCATCAATGTGGGAGGTACCGTCGGAGAGCAGTTCTTC

D: .
size: .
V: TRBV30
J: TRBJ2-7
CDR3: CAWKLQDTRPYEQYF
DNA: TGTGCCTGGAAACTTCAGGACACCAGACCCTACGAGCAGTACTTC

D: TRBD2
size: .
V: TRBV30
J: TRBJ2-7
CDR3: CASVVAGGPREQYF
DNA: TGTGCCTCCGTTGTTGCGGGAGGGCCGAGGGAGCAGTACTTC

D: TRBD2
size: .
V: TRBV4-2
J: TRBJ2-1
CDR3: CASSYSGLAGPYNEQFF
DNA: TGTGCCAGCAGCTACTCGGGACTAGCGGGACCTTACAATGAGCAGTTCTTC

D: .
size: .
V: TRBV7-9
J: TRBJ1-3
CDR3: CASSLSTGYIYF
DNA: TGTGCCAGCAGCTTATCTACAGGGTACATATATTTT

D: .
size: .
V: TRBV30
J: TRBJ2-3
CDR3: CAWNGGGSLADTQYF
DNA: TGTGCCTGGAACGGAGGCGGATCCCTGGCGGATACGCAGTATTTT